This TCR beta chain is drawn from a study of T cell responses to AZD1222 COVID-19 vaccine. The study's findings and limits: Spike-specific TCR breadth and depth went up after people got two AZD1222 doses. Variant regions that are unmutated are reportedly the target of nearly half of spike-specific TCRs. Most donors were white British, females outnumbered males, and clonal diversity was possibly underestimated.

Second-dose intervals of approximately 4 or approximately 12 weeks were pooled. The CDR3 is 13 residues long. CDR1 is LNHDA, CDR2 SQIVND, per germline (reference sequence). Trimming took off 6 bases at V and 1 base at J, with 7 bases between the two ends. TCRdb keeps only in-frame clones here, not all; method: immunoSEQ multiplex PCR. Of roughly 140,000 clones detected, around 91% appear once; the ten largest clones hold over 8.5%. About this clone: Its matching antigen is unknown.

The gene calls are TRBV19 and TRBJ2-1; D remains unclear. The TCR was taken from an adult who received the AZD1222 COVID-19 vaccine. Source: peripheral blood, taken 28 days after the second AZD1222 dose. CDR3 sequence: CASRAVSYNEQFF. For the CDR3, the DNA is TGTGCCAGTAGGGCAGTATCCTACAATGAGCAGTTCTTC.